The sequence of this TCR beta chain was determined in a study of T-cell reconstitution after alpha-beta-depleted transplantation in children. For TCRbeta, the library was prepared with unique molecular identifiers. TCRdb reanalysed the PCR reads using MiXCR and keeps one entry per CDR3 protein. Here the sample spans around 580,000 distinct CDR3 sequences, more than 20% being singletons. CDR3 length: 14 amino acids. Trimming cost V 4 bases and J 1 base, with 9 bases left between them. Germline V lookup: CDR1 MGHRA, CDR2 YSYEKL. This clonotype was counted only a few times. This chain connects TRBV4-1 to TRBJ2-3; D uncertain. This receptor was identified in a boy younger than two who had a stem cell transplant for acute myeloid leukemia, so the T cells may come from the graft donor. The input for sequencing was PBMCs, mostly from graft donor cells, taken 360 days after TCRalphabeta/CD19-depleted stem cell transplant. CDR3 DNA: TGCGCCAGCAGCCCCATCCCGCGCACAGATACGCAGTATTTT. Protein product: CASSPIPRTDTQYF.